The 10 T cell receptor beta chains below all came from one sample that was sequenced in a study of CD8+ T cells in alopecia areata. Once RNA had been extracted, it was reverse transcribed into cDNA to act as the sequencing template. Sequencing was performed with immunoSEQ multiplex PCR; in TCRdb, only in-frame clones are kept and a portion is missing. Found here are around 140,000 clones, roughly 53% of them singletons; the top ten hold roughly 6.5%. The sequencing here drew on CD4+ T cells sorted from blood, taken at week 0. These receptors were obtained from a human donor with alopecia areata.

This chain connects TRBV6-5 to TRBJ2-1; 9 nucleotides agree with TRBD2. Germline CDR1 MNHEY, CDR2 SVGAGI. J lost 12 bases, V lost 5 bases, and 11 bases had no gene match. This CDR3 is 14 amino acids long. CDR3 sequence (DNA): TGTGCCAGCAGTCAGGGACTAGCCACGGTGAGGCAGTTCTTC. Encoded protein: CASSQGLATVRQFF.

The chain uses TRBV7-2 and TRBJ2-3, with D possibly being TRBD2 (6 bases). CDR3 length: 16 amino acids. CDR1 SGHTA and CDR2 FQGNSA come from the germline V gene. The V end lost 3 bases, the J end lost 2 bases, and 15 bases lay between the germline ends. DNA of the CDR3: TGTGCCAGCAGCTTTCGGCGGGGTGAGGCCACAGATACGCAGTATTTT. This translates into CASSFRRGEATDTQYF.

The genes are TRBV30 and TRBJ1-2; maybe TRBD1 (6 bases). Germline V gives CDR1 GTSNPN, CDR2 SVGIG (reference sequence). V was clipped by 0 bases and J by 3 bases, with 11 bases between them. The CDR3 extends over 14 amino acids. The CDR3 protein is CAWSVQGLYYGYTF. The CDR3 region has the DNA TGTGCCTGGAGTGTACAGGGTCTCTACTATGGCTACACCTTC.

This clone was seen only once. This chain uses TRBV7-9 with TRBJ2-7; no reliable D call. There are 12 residues in the CDR3. The germline V and J ends were trimmed by 5 bases and 2 bases, with 7 bases remaining between them. Germline-derived CDR1 and CDR2 are SEHNR and FQNEAQ (reference sequence). Here the CDR3 DNA reads TGTGCCAGCAGCCAAACAGCCTACGAGCAGTACTTC. Protein sequence: CASSQTAYEQYF.

The chain couples TRBV6-5 to TRBJ2-1, with D unresolved. Trimming cost V 4 bases and J 12 bases, with 13 bases left between them. The CDR3 is made up of 12 amino acids. Germline CDR1 is MNHEY and CDR2 is SVGAGI. The CDR3 sequence: CASSWVGGGQFF. DNA for the CDR3: TGTGCCAGCAGTTGGGTGGGCGGCGGGCAGTTCTTC.

The chain is built from TRBV27 and TRBJ1-5; 7 bases agree with TRBD1. This CDR3 region has 11 residues. Germline V gene data show CDR1 as MNHEY and CDR2 as SMNVEV (reference sequence). CDR3 in DNA: TGTGTGACAGGGATCAATCAGCCCCAGCATTTT. Translation gives CVTGINQPQHF.

This chain links TRBV2 with TRBJ1-4; D unclear. From germline, CDR1 is SNHLY and CDR2 FYNNEI. The V end lost 7 bases, the J end lost 7 bases, and 10 bases lay between the germline ends. The CDR3 has 12 amino acids. The CDR3 sequence: CASTTGIEKLFF. Here the CDR3 DNA reads TGTGCCAGCACCACCGGTATTGAAAAACTGTTTTTT.

This rearrangement joins TRBV2 to TRBJ2-7; 7 nucleotides agree with TRBD1. There are 13 residues in the CDR3. Losses at the gene ends were 6 bases for V and 3 bases for J; bases not matched to a gene: 5. CDR1 SNHLY and CDR2 FYNNEI come from the germline V gene. The CDR3 loop is CASSRTGFYEQYF. The CDR3 DNA sequence: TGTGCCAGCAGCAGGACAGGTTTCTACGAGCAGTACTTC.

There are a few counts of this clone. V and J are TRBV30 and TRBJ1-1, with D tentatively TRBD1 (5 bases). Germline lookup yields CDR1 GTSNPN and CDR2 SVGIG (reference sequence). The V end was cut by 2 bases, the J end by 0 bases, with 19 bases between. This CDR3 is built from 17 residues. CDR3 protein: CAWSKRGRRLMNTEAFF. CDR3 nucleotides: TGTGCCTGGAGTAAGCGGGGCAGGCGTCTTATGAACACTGAAGCTTTCTTT. Supplemented by reference TRBV30 and TRBJ1-1, the full variable domain reads SQTIHQWPATLVQPVGSPLSLECTVEGTSNPNLYWYRQAAGRGLQLLFYSVGIGQISSEVPQNLSASRPQDRQFILSSKKLLLSDSGFYLCAWSKRGRRLMNTEAFFGQGTRLTVV.

The chain combines TRBV5-1 with TRBJ2-2, with D perhaps being TRBD1 or TRBD2 (5 bases each). This CDR3 contains 14 residues. Deletions cut 4 bases from V and 4 bases from J, with 11 bases between. CDR1 and CDR2 (germline): SGHRS, YFSETQ. The CDR3 DNA reads as TGCGCCAGCAGCGAAACAGGAGGCACCGGGGAGCTGTTTTTT. It specifies CASSETGGTGELFF.